A single sample is the source of the 18 T cell receptor beta chains below, sequenced in a study of blood T cell repertoires in COVID-19. Clones were read by immunoSEQ multiplex PCR, and TCRdb kept only the in-frame ones, dropping some. Among approximately 260,000 clones listed, 88% were seen once. What was sequenced was PBMCs or T cells enriched from blood (not recorded which). The source is a woman aged 40 to 50 with acute COVID-19.

The chain combines TRBV5-1 with TRBJ2-1, with 7 bases lining up with TRBD1. V shed 0 bases and J 2 bases; nucleotides not matched to a gene: 2. From germline, CDR1 is SGHRS and CDR2 YFSETQ. CDR3 length equals 15 residues. The chain's CDR3 is CASSLEGTAYNEQFF. The CDR3 coding sequence is TGCGCCAGCAGCTTGGAGGGGACAGCCTACAATGAGCAGTTCTTC.

The V and J genes are TRBV10-3 and TRBJ2-7; 8 bases fit TRBD2. The CDR3 consists of 16 residues. Germline assignment: CDR1 ENHRY and CDR2 SYGVKD. V lost 0 bases, J lost 0 bases, and 4 bases stayed unmatched. The CDR3 loop reads CAISESGGRSSYEQYV. CDR3 bases: TGTGCCATCAGTGAGTCGGGCGGGAGGAGCTCCTACGAGCAGTACGTC.

This chain connects TRBV4-1 to TRBJ2-7, with D possibly TRBD2 on 6 matching bases. Per germline, CDR1 MGHRA and CDR2 YSYEKL. V lost 5 bases and J lost 2, with 16 bases in between. CDR3 length: 15 residues. In nucleotides, the CDR3 is TGCGCCAGCAGCTACCGGGACGGGGAGGCCTACGAGCAGTACTTC. This translates into CASSYRDGEAYEQYF.

The V call is TRBV7-6, the J call TRBJ1-2; TRBD1 agrees at 7 bases. The germline V gene encodes CDR1 SGHVS and CDR2 FNYEAQ. V was pared by 5 bases and J by 5 bases, with 8 bases of the junction left unmatched. The CDR3 consists of 14 residues. CDR3 DNA: TGTGCCAGCAGCAGCCGACAGGGACGGTATGGCTACACCTTC. This encodes CASSSRQGRYGYTF.

The gene calls are TRBV19 and TRBJ1-2; D is uncertain. The CDR3 is 14 amino acids. V was shortened by 3 bases and J by 4 bases, with 12 bases between the two germline ends. Germline assignment: CDR1 LNHDA and CDR2 SQIVND (reference sequence). The CDR3 region is CASSISRLSYGYTF. CDR3 DNA sequence: TGTGCCAGTAGTATCTCCAGGCTAAGCTATGGCTACACCTTC.

The chain uses TRBV2 and TRBJ1-1, with 9 bases lining up with TRBD1. V lost 6 bases and J lost 5; bases outside the gene matches: 4. Germline CDR1 reads SNHLY; CDR2 reads FYNNEI. The CDR3 sequence is 13 residues long. The CDR3 region has the DNA TGTGCCAGCAGGGAGACAGGGGGTACTGAAGCTTTCTTT. The encoded protein is CASRETGGTEAFF. The full variable domain, completed using reference TRBV2 and TRBJ1-1, is EPEVTQTPSHQVTQMGQEVILRCVPISNHLYFYWYRQILGQKVEFLVSFYNNEISEKSEIFDDQFSVERPDGSNFTLKIRSTKLEDSAMYFCASRETGGTEAFFGQGTRLTVV.

The chain uses TRBV19 and TRBJ2-7; D is unclear. Trimming shortened V by 8 bases and J by 6 bases, and 14 bases separated the two germline ends. Germline CDR1 is LNHDA and CDR2 is SQIVND (reference sequence). CDR3 length equals 12 residues. DNA of the CDR3: TGTGCCAGTTCTCTGCGAGACACCGAGCAGTACTTC. This encodes CASSLRDTEQYF. Full variable domain (missing parts from reference TRBV19 and TRBJ2-7): DGGITQSPKYLFRKEGQNVTLSCEQNLNHDAMYWYRQDPGQGLRLIYYSQIVNDFQKGDIAEGYSVSREKKESFPLTVTSAQKNPTAFYLCASSLRDTEQYFGPGTRLTVT.

J is TRBJ2-7 and V is TRBV28, with 10 bases aligning to TRBD2. V lost 5 bases to trimming and J lost 4 bases; unmatched junction nucleotides: 20. The CDR3 sequence is 19 residues long. Germline V gene lookup returns CDR1 MDHEN and CDR2 SYDVKM. The CDR3 DNA reads as TGTGCCAGCAGTGTGCCCCTCGATCTAGCGCTAGCGGGAGCGTACGAGCAGTACTTC. Residues: CASSVPLDLALAGAYEQYF.

This clone was picked up one time. CDR3 in amino acids: CAISDPGRGTFLSYNEQFF. CDR3 DNA: TGTGCCATCAGTGACCCCGGGAGGGGTACCTTTCTCTCCTACAATGAGCAGTTCTTC. The chain couples TRBV10-3 to TRBJ2-1; the match to TRBD2 covers 8 bases. This CDR3 spans 19 amino acids. Germline assignment: CDR1 ENHRY and CDR2 SYGVKD. The ends lost 3 bases at V and 0 bases at J; junction bases unmatched: 13.

The chain has TRBV4-1 and TRBJ1-4; 8 bases map to TRBD1. The J segment lost 3 bases and the V segment lost 6 bases, leaving 3 bases of the junction unmatched. Germline V gene lookup returns CDR1 MGHRA and CDR2 YSYEKL. CDR3 size: 14 residues. Here the CDR3 reads CASRQGAANEKLFF. DNA for the CDR3: TGCGCCAGCAGGCAGGGGGCTGCTAATGAAAAACTGTTTTTT.

V is TRBV12-3 or TRBV12-4 and J is TRBJ2-1; a possible D gene is TRBD1 (6 bases). V dropped 6 bases and J dropped 6 bases, with 9 bases sitting between them. The CDR3 runs 12 residues. The CDR3 DNA reads TGTGCCAGCAGCCTACAGGGCAATGAGCAGTTCTTC. It encodes CASSLQGNEQFF.

This clone was counted a single time. The chain employs TRBV27 and TRBJ1-2; D gene ambiguous. Trimming took 5 bases from V and 6 from J, leaving 19 bases between them. The V gene's germline CDR1 is MNHEY and CDR2 SMNVEV (reference sequence). This CDR3 contains 15 residues. The CDR3 spells CASSPRRVGDHGYTF. In DNA form, the CDR3 reads TGTGCCAGCAGTCCACGCCGGGTAGGTGATCATGGCTACACCTTC.

The chain employs TRBV19 and TRBJ2-3, with 7 bases lining up with TRBD1. The CDR3 extends over 17 amino acids. Trimming removed 7 bases from V and 2 bases from J; junction bases left unmatched: 15. In germline, CDR1 is LNHDA, CDR2 SQIVND (reference sequence). The CDR3 coding sequence is TGTGCCAGTAAAACCACAGGGAGACAGGGATCCACAGATACGCAGTATTTT. This encodes CASKTTGRQGSTDTQYF.

V usage is TRBV19 and J usage is TRBJ1-4, with 7 bases aligning to TRBD1. Trimming at V came to 4 bases and at J to 2 bases, leaving 4 bases not matched to a gene. CDR1 and CDR2 (germline): LNHDA, SQIVND (reference sequence). The CDR3 contains 15 residues. CDR3 DNA sequence: TGTGCCAGTAGTAGGGAGACAGGGACTAATGAAAAACTGTTTTTT. Amino acid sequence: CASSRETGTNEKLFF. Complete variable domain (other parts from reference TRBV19 and TRBJ1-4): DGGITQSPKYLFRKEGQNVTLSCEQNLNHDAMYWYRQDPGQGLRLIYYSQIVNDFQKGDIAEGYSVSREKKESFPLTVTSAQKNPTAFYLCASSRETGTNEKLFFGSGTQLSVL.

V usage is TRBV2 and J usage is TRBJ2-5; 9 bases line up with TRBD1. This CDR3 has 15 amino acids. With V trimmed by 6 bases and J by 0 bases, 5 bases remained unmatched. Germline-derived CDR1 and CDR2 are SNHLY and FYNNEI. This chain's CDR3 is CASRRQGGNQETQYF. As DNA, the CDR3 is TGTGCCAGCAGGCGACAGGGGGGTAACCAAGAGACCCAGTACTTC.

In its sample, this clone was seen once. The CDR3 DNA reads TGTGCCAGCAGTTTCCTAGCGGGAGGGCCACACAGGAACACCGGGGAGCTGTTTTTT. This sequence encodes CASSFLAGGPHRNTGELFF. The chain recombines TRBV28 with TRBJ2-2; TRBD2 agrees at 12 bases. J lost 1 base, V lost 3 bases, and 9 bases had no gene match. Germline CDR1 is MDHEN and CDR2 is SYDVKM. The CDR3 totals 19 residues.

V and J are TRBV5-1 and TRBJ1-2; TRBD1 might be the D (5 bases). This CDR3 has 13 amino acids. V lost 4 bases and J 3 bases, leaving 10 bases between the germline ends. Looked up from germline, CDR1 is SGHRS and CDR2 is YFSETQ. This CDR3 reads CASSSAGDYGYTF. The CDR3 nucleotides are TGCGCCAGCAGCAGTGCGGGGGACTATGGCTACACCTTC.

The chain recombines TRBV11-3 with TRBJ2-1; TRBD2 matches at 10 bases. The CDR3 sequence is 15 residues long. The junction had 5 bases not matched to a gene; V was cut back by 6 bases and J by 3 bases. Per the germline V gene, CDR1 is SGHNT and CDR2 is YENEEA. As DNA, the CDR3 is TGTGCCAGCAGGCAGAGCGGGAGGGACTACAATGAGCAGTTCTTC. Protein: CASRQSGRDYNEQFF.